This entry lists 9 T cell receptor beta chains sequenced from one sample in a study of blood T cell repertoires in COVID-19. Using immunoSEQ multiplex PCR, the repertoire was profiled, and TCRdb retains in-frame clones only, with some absent. The sample lists fewer than 350,000 clones, around 87% seen once, with roughly 2.1% in the top ten. Sample: peripheral blood. The receptors originated from a woman aged 25-40 years who had recovered from COVID-19.

The chain carries TRBV4-3 and TRBJ2-7, with 12 bases matching TRBD2. The CDR3 contains 14 residues. CDR1 and CDR2 from the germline V gene are LGHNA and YSLEER. V dropped 0 bases and J dropped 9; count of bases not matched to a gene: 3. CDR3 in DNA: TGCGCCAGCAGCCAAGATATGACTAGCGGGAGGCAGTACTTC. Translation gives CASSQDMTSGRQYF.

The gene calls are TRBV5-8 and TRBJ2-1, with D uncertain. CDR3 length: 14 residues. Germline loops: CDR1 SGHTS, CDR2 YDEGEE. Trimming removed 3 bases from V and 4 bases from J, with 11 bases in between. Here the CDR3 DNA reads TGTGCCAGCAGCTGGTTGTCAGGATACAATGAGCAGTTCTTC. Translating it yields CASSWLSGYNEQFF.

A word on this clone: Other DNA sequences of this sample code for an identical CDR3. The gene calls are TRBV5-1 and TRBJ2-1; 10 bases fit TRBD2. From germline, CDR1 is SGHRS and CDR2 YFSETQ. The CDR3 contains 15 residues. V was pared by 1 base and J by 9 bases, with 7 bases of the junction left unmatched. The CDR3 region is CASSLSLAGVGEQFF. Here the CDR3 DNA reads TGCGCCAGCAGCTTGAGTCTAGCGGGAGTCGGTGAGCAGTTCTTC.

The chain is built from TRBV29-1 and TRBJ2-1; D is uncertain. V dropped 2 bases and J dropped 7 bases, with 9 bases sitting between them. From germline, CDR1 is SQVTM and CDR2 ANQGSEA. This CDR3 comprises 12 residues. The CDR3 sequence is CSVEPQSNEQFF. CDR3 DNA: TGCAGCGTTGAACCACAGAGTAATGAGCAGTTCTTC.

The chain combines TRBV6-6 with TRBJ1-5, with D possibly TRBD1 on 6 matching bases. Germline V gives CDR1 MNHNY, CDR2 SVGAGI (reference sequence). CDR3 length: 15 residues. Trimming stripped 5 bases from V and 2 bases from J, with 13 bases between. CDR3 nucleotides: TGTGCCAGCAGTCGACAGGCCTTAGGCAATCAGCCCCAGCATTTT. Translation gives CASSRQALGNQPQHF.

This rearrangement joins TRBV10-2 to TRBJ2-1; tentative D call: TRBD2 (5 bases). Per germline, CDR1 WSHSY and CDR2 SAAADI. The ends were cut back, 2 bases at V and 6 bases at J, with 14 bases in the middle. The CDR3 runs to 15 residues. In nucleotides, the CDR3 is TGCGCCAGCAGTGAGATTGGGGTACGGGGCAATGAGCAGTTCTTC. It yields the protein CASSEIGVRGNEQFF.

The gene calls are TRBV5-4 and TRBJ2-1, with D uncertain. The ends were cut back, 0 bases at V and 11 bases at J, with 9 bases in the middle. This CDR3 has 12 amino acids. From germline, CDR1 is SGHNT and CDR2 YYREEE (reference sequence). CDR3 residues: CASSLDVGQQFF. The DNA of the CDR3 is TGTGCCAGCAGCTTGGACGTTGGGCAGCAGTTCTTC. Together with reference TRBV5-4 and TRBJ2-1, the CDR3 gives the full variable domain: ETGVTQSPTHLIKTRGQQVTLRCSSQSGHNTVSWYQQALGQGPQFIFQYYREEENGRGNFPPRFSGLQFPNYSSELNVNALELDDSALYLCASSLDVGQQFFGPGTRLTVL.

The chain uses TRBV30 and TRBJ2-3, with 8 bases aligning to TRBD2. V shed 0 bases and J 8 bases; nucleotides not matched to a gene: 10. CDR1 and CDR2 (germline): GTSNPN, SVGIG (reference sequence). The CDR3 sequence is 15 residues long. CDR3 residues: CAWSVKTGGAATQYF. In nucleotides, the CDR3 is TGTGCCTGGAGTGTTAAAACCGGGGGGGCCGCTACGCAGTATTTT.

V gene TRBV18 combines with J gene TRBJ1-2; TRBD1 matches 10 bases. The CDR3 is made up of 15 amino acids. The V gene's germline CDR1 is KGHSH and CDR2 LQKENI. The J segment lost 7 bases and the V segment lost 0 bases, leaving 5 bases of the junction unmatched. Here the CDR3 reads CASSPPDRGRLGYTF. CDR3 DNA: TGTGCCAGCTCACCACCTGACAGGGGGCGTCTTGGCTACACCTTC. Full variable domain (outside the CDR3, taken from reference TRBV18 and TRBJ1-2): NAGVMQNPRHLVRRRGQEARLRCSPMKGHSHVYWYRQLPEEGLKFMVYLQKENIIDESGMPKERFSAEFPKEGPSILRIQQVVRGDSAAYFCASSPPDRGRLGYTFGSGTRLTVV.